This T cell receptor beta chain was captured by sequencing in a study of blood T cell repertoires in COVID-19. Only in-frame clones appear in the TCRdb table, and some are missing; sequencing was by immunoSEQ multiplex PCR. The sample carries roughly 400,000 clones, about 86% recorded once. Recovered status in Cohort 3 required two negative PCRs, clearance, or symptom resolution. The CDR3 contains 13 residues. V shed 4 bases and J 5 bases; nucleotides not matched to a gene: 4. Germline V gives CDR1 SQVTM, CDR2 ANQGSEA. This chain joins TRBV29-1 and TRBJ1-2, with TRBD1 matching 10 bases. Sequenced sample: PBMCs or T cells enriched from blood (not recorded which). This sequence originates from a woman aged 50 to 60 who had recovered from COVID-19. CDR3 amino acids: CSVVAGQGYGYTF. As DNA, the CDR3 is TGCAGCGTTGTCGCGGGACAGGGGTATGGCTACACCTTC.